Reported below is one T cell receptor (beta chain). The sample belongs to a study of T cell changes during pregnancy in multiple sclerosis. Germline V gene data show CDR1 as SGHVS and CDR2 as FNYEAQ. V was pared by 5 bases and J by 4 bases, with 6 bases of the junction left unmatched. CDR3 length: 15 residues. Profiling relied on immunoSEQ multiplex PCR, and the TCRdb table lists in-frame clones only, not all of them. Of about 70,000 clones listed, over 80% were seen once; the top ten hold around 2.3%. The source was peripheral blood, collected before pregnancy. The TCR originated in a female donor with multiple sclerosis, enrolled in a pregnancy study. The chain links TRBV7-6 to TRBJ2-1, with 9 bases aligning to TRBD2. CDR3 in amino acids: CASSPTSGSYNEQFF. The CDR3, as DNA: TGTGCCAGCAGCCCGACTAGCGGCTCATACAATGAGCAGTTCTTC. Using reference TRBV7-6 and TRBJ2-1 for the parts outside the CDR3, the full variable domain is GAGVSQSPRYKVTKRGQDVALRCDPISGHVSLYWYRQALGQGPEFLTYFNYEAQQDKSGLPNDRFSAERPEGSISTLTIQRTEQRDSAMYRCASSPTSGSYNEQFFGPGTRLTVL.